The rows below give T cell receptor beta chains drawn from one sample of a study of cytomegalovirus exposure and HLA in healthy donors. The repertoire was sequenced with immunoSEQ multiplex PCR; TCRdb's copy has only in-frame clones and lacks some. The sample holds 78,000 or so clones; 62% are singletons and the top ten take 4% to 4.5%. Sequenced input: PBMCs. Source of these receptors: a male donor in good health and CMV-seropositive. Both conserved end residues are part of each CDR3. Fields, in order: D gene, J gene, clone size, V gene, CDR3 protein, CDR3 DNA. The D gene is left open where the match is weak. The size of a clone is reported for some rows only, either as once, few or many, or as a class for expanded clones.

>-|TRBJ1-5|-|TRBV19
CASSIVRGSGGNQPQHF
TGTGCCAGTAGTATTGTAAGGGGTTCGGGGGGCAATCAGCCCCAGCATTTT
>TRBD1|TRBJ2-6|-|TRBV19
CATRDSYSGANVLTF
TGTGCCACCCGGGACAGCTACTCTGGGGCCAACGTCCTGACTTTC
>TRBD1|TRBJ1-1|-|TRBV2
CASREGASATEAFF
TGTGCCAGCAGGGAGGGGGCCTCCGCCACTGAAGCTTTCTTT
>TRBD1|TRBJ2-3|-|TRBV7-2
CASSFSGTGGTDTQYF
TGTGCCAGCAGCTTCTCCGGGACAGGGGGAACAGATACGCAGTATTTT
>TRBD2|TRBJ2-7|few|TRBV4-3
CASSQDRLAFYEQYF
TGCGCCAGCAGCCAAGACCGACTAGCCTTCTACGAGCAGTACTTC
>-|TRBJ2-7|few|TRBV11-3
CASSFDNYEQYF
TGTGCCAGCAGCTTTGACAACTACGAGCAGTACTTC
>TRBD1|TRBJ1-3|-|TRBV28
CASNRGSGNTIYF
TGTGCCAGCAACAGGGGGTCCGGAAACACCATATATTTT
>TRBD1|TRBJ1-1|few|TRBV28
CASSLQGVTEAFF
TGTGCCAGCAGTTTACAGGGGGTAACTGAAGCTTTCTTT
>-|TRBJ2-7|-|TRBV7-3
CASSPRQAYEQYF
TGTGCCAGCAGCCCCCGACAGGCCTACGAGCAGTACTTC
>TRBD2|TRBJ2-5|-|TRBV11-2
CASSLVSLAHQETQYF
TGTGCCAGCAGCTTAGTTTCACTAGCGCACCAAGAGACCCAGTACTTC
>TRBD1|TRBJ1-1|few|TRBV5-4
CASSSPQGRTEAFF
TGTGCCAGCAGCTCGCCACAGGGGAGAACTGAAGCTTTCTTT
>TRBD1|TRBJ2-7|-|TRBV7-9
CASTFEPGTAYEQYF
TGTGCCAGCACCTTTGAACCCGGGACAGCATACGAGCAGTACTTC
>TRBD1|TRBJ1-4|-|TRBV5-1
CASSLRTGAEKLFF
TGCGCCAGCAGCCTCAGGACAGGCGCTGAAAAACTGTTTTTT
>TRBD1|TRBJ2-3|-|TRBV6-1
CASSDPGQESTDTQYF
TGTGCCAGCAGTGACCCGGGACAGGAGAGCACAGATACGCAGTATTTT
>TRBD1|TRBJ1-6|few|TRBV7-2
CASSFEGASPLHF
TGTGCCAGCAGCTTCGAGGGGGCCTCACCCCTCCACTTT
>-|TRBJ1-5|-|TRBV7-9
CASSLGDSNQPQHF
TGTGCCAGCAGCTTGGGCGATAGCAATCAGCCCCAGCATTTT
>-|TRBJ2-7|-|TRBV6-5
CASSRDWTYEQYF
TGTGCCAGCAGTCGCGACTGGACCTACGAGCAGTACTTC
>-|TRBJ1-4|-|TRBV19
CASSTRQDHNEKLFF
TGTGCCAGTAGTACAAGACAGGATCATAATGAAAAACTGTTTTTT
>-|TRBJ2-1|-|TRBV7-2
CASTSVPSGGYNEQFF
TGTGCCAGCACCTCCGTCCCTTCAGGAGGGTACAATGAGCAGTTCTTC
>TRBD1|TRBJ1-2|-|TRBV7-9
CASSRGDRVYGYTF
TGTGCCAGCAGCCGCGGGGACAGGGTCTATGGCTACACCTTC
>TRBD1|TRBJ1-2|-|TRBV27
CASRDRAYGYTF
TGTGCCAGCCGGGACAGGGCCTATGGCTACACCTTC
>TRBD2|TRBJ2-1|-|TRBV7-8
CASSPLKASGGRNEQFF
TGTGCCAGTAGCCCCTTGAAGGCTAGCGGGGGGAGAAATGAGCAGTTCTTC